This TCR beta chain was sequenced in a study of T cells in tuberculosis. The overall study: IGRA-negative adolescents, IGRA-positive adolescents with latent tuberculosis and adults with active tuberculosis formed this South African cohort.

Study findings and constraints: GMM-specific TCRs were nearer to active tuberculosis alpha repertoires, suggesting expansion. Classification accuracy was 87% (AUROC over 0.85) with the GMM-specific repertoire.

Adolescents were screened for latent TB by skin test and IGRA. TCRdb keeps only in-frame clones here, not all; method: immunoSEQ multiplex PCR. This table has around 35,000 clones, about 93% appearing once. Germline assignment: CDR1 GTSNPN and CDR2 SVGIG (reference sequence). Germline trimming cut 2 bases from V and 10 bases from J; bases unmatched to any gene: 6. The CDR3 has 12 amino acids. This clone was detected only a few times. Its antigen is not known. This chain joins TRBV30 and TRBJ1-1; the match to TRBD1 covers 8 bases. The TCR comes from a donor aged 10-30 years with latent tuberculosis or without tuberculosis infection. The specimen sequenced was PBMCs. DNA of the CDR3: TGTGCCTGGAGTAGATCCGGGACAGGAGCTTTCTTT. Translated, it gives CAWSRSGTGAFF.